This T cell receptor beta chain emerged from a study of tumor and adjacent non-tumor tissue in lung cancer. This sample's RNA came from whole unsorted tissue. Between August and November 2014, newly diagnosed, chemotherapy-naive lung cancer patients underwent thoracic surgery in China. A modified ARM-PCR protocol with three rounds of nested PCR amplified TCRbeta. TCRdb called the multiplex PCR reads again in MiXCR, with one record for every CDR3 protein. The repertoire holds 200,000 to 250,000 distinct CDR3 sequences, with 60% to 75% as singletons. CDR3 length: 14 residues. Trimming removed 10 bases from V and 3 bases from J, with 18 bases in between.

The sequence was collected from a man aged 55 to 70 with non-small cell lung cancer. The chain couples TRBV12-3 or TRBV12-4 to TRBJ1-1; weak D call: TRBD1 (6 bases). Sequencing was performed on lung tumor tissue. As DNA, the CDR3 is TGTGCCAACACTCAGACAGGCGGTTACACTGAAGCTTTCTTT. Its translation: CANTQTGGYTEAFF.